This passage covers 30 T cell receptor beta chains from one sample sequenced in a study of blood T cell repertoires in COVID-19. Measured with immunoSEQ multiplex PCR; TCRdb has only the in-frame clones, and not every one. Of 150,000 or so clones in the sample, around nine tenths were seen once. Sequencing input: peripheral blood. The receptors were sampled from a man aged 45-60 years with acute or convalescent COVID-19.

The chain recombines TRBV4-3 with TRBJ2-1; no clear D gene. V was clipped by 0 bases and J by 7 bases, with 7 bases between them. Germline values: CDR1 LGHNA, CDR2 YSLEER. CDR3 length equals 13 residues. The DNA for the CDR3 is TGCGCCAGCAGCCAAGAGGTGGAGAATGAGCAGTTCTTC. Its translation is CASSQEVENEQFF.

The J gene is TRBJ2-5, the V gene TRBV19, with D maybe TRBD2 (6 bases). CDR1 is LNHDA and CDR2 is SQIVND in the germline V gene (reference sequence). The CDR3 is made up of 16 amino acids. V lost 3 bases and J lost 7, with 21 bases in between. The CDR3 coding sequence is TGTGCCAGTAGTATCCGGGCACCCCGGGAGCGCGGGACCCAGTACTTC. This codes for CASSIRAPRERGTQYF.

The rearrangement joins TRBV29-1 to TRBJ1-2; 7 bases are shared with TRBD1. Trimming cost V 4 bases and J 2 bases; bases outside gene matches: 7. The germline gives CDR1 SQVTM, CDR2 ANQGSEA. The CDR3 has 14 amino acids. The CDR3 nucleotides read TGCAGCGTTGGGACAGGAGAAGGAAACTATGGCTACACCTTC. Translation: CSVGTGEGNYGYTF.

The chain combines TRBV27 with TRBJ2-1; 7 nucleotides match TRBD1. This CDR3 has 15 amino acids. The V gene end was trimmed by 3 bases and the J gene end by 7 bases; junction bases not matched to a gene: 9. Germline assignment: CDR1 MNHEY and CDR2 SMNVEV (reference sequence). The CDR3 DNA is TGTGCCAGCAGTTTTCTGAGGGGGCTGGGGAATGAGCAGTTCTTC. Amino acid sequence: CASSFLRGLGNEQFF.

The chain joins TRBV30 to TRBJ2-3, with 9 bases fitting TRBD2. CDR1 and CDR2 (germline): GTSNPN, SVGIG (reference sequence). The CDR3 spans 17 residues. With 0 bases clipped from V and 2 bases from J, the junction kept 9 bases outside the gene matches. The CDR3 coding sequence is TGTGCCTGGAGTGTACGGCGGCTAGCGGGGAACACAGATACGCAGTATTTT. As protein: CAWSVRRLAGNTDTQYF.

Only one count was recorded for this clone. The CDR3 reads CASSFQSTSGGASTDTQYF. CDR3 in DNA: TGTGCCAGCAGCTTCCAATCGACTAGCGGGGGAGCTAGCACAGATACGCAGTATTTT. The genes are TRBV7-2 and TRBJ2-3; 12 bases align to TRBD2. Germline assignment: CDR1 SGHTA and CDR2 FQGNSA. This CDR3 region has 19 residues. The ends lost 3 bases at V and 0 bases at J; junction bases unmatched: 10.

The chain uses TRBV19 and TRBJ2-5, with a tentative D call TRBD1 (6 bases). There are 16 residues in the CDR3. The germline V gene encodes CDR1 LNHDA and CDR2 SQIVND (reference sequence). Trimming took 4 bases from V and 2 from J, leaving 17 bases between them. The CDR3 loop is CASSTNPARGQETQYF. In DNA, the CDR3 is TGTGCCAGTAGTACAAATCCGGCCAGGGGTCAAGAGACCCAGTACTTC.

In this sample, this clone turned up a few times. The rearrangement links TRBV4-3 to TRBJ1-4, with TRBD1 as a possible D gene (5 bases). Deletions cut 1 base from V and 8 bases from J, with 17 bases between. The length of the CDR3 is 16 residues. Germline CDR1 LGHNA, CDR2 YSLEER. The CDR3 sequence is CASSQGPGQGVEKLFF. CDR3 coding DNA: TGCGCCAGCAGCCAAGGCCCCGGTCAGGGTGTCGAAAAACTGTTTTTT.

This clone was picked up one time. DNA of the CDR3: TGCGCCAGCAGCTTACAGGGGGCCACGAACACCGGGGAGCTGTTTTTT. Protein sequence: CASSLQGATNTGELFF. This sequence joins TRBV5-1 and TRBJ2-2; 9 positions agree with TRBD1. The CDR3 covers 16 residues. Germline V gives CDR1 SGHRS, CDR2 YFSETQ. V dropped 2 bases and J dropped 0; count of bases not matched to a gene: 2.

V and J are TRBV7-2 and TRBJ2-3, with D maybe TRBD2 (6 bases). The CDR3 is 17 amino acids. The germline V gene has CDR1 SGHTA and CDR2 FQGNSA. V lost 1 base and J lost 2, with 16 bases in between. DNA of the CDR3: TGTGCCAGCAGCTTAGGGTATAGCGGACCTTCCACAGATACGCAGTATTTT. It yields the protein CASSLGYSGPSTDTQYF.

The chain uses TRBV15 and TRBJ1-1, with no clear D. CDR1 is LNHNV and CDR2 is YYDKDF in the germline V gene (reference sequence). V lost 0 bases and J lost 4, with 9 bases in between. The CDR3 sequence is 14 residues long. CDR3 nucleotides: TGTGCCACCAGCAGAGATCTCAGCGGCACTGAAGCTTTCTTT. This translates into CATSRDLSGTEAFF.

Regarding this clone: A junction end diverges from the germline sequence, so it may reflect a read error. Additional DNA sequences in this sample encode the identical CDR3. The chain recombines TRBV12-3 or TRBV12-4 with TRBJ2-1, with D perhaps matching TRBD2 (5 bases). This CDR3 is built from 13 residues. As DNA, the CDR3 is TGCGCCAGCAGTTGGACTCCATACAATGAGCAGTTCTTC. Its translation is CASSWTPYNEQFF.

V and J are TRBV19 and TRBJ2-6, with D possibly TRBD1 on 6 matching bases. CDR1 and CDR2 (germline): LNHDA, SQIVND (reference sequence). V gave up 5 bases and J gave up 0 bases, with 14 bases separating them. There are 17 residues in the CDR3. The chain's CDR3 is CASSRTVLSSGANVLTF. The CDR3 region has the DNA TGTGCCAGTAGTCGGACAGTCCTAAGCTCTGGGGCCAACGTCCTGACTTTC.

The V call is TRBV24-1, the J call TRBJ1-1; D is undetermined. The CDR3 is made up of 11 amino acids. Trimming pared 9 bases from V and 6 bases from J, leaving 10 bases between. In germline, CDR1 is KGHDR, CDR2 SFDVKD. The CDR3 DNA is TGTGCCACCCATCTGAGGCCTGAAGCTTTCTTT. This gives the protein CATHLRPEAFF.

This chain uses TRBV27 with TRBJ2-1; 8 bases align to TRBD2. The CDR3 sequence is 17 residues long. From germline, CDR1 is MNHEY and CDR2 SMNVEV (reference sequence). With V trimmed by 6 bases and J by 10 bases, 20 bases remained unmatched. The CDR3 nucleotides read TGTGCCAGCAGCCCTCACTCAATAGCGGGAAGGCGGGGGGAGCAGTTCTTC. Translating gives CASSPHSIAGRRGEQFF.

This clone has only one observation. The chain uses TRBV5-1 and TRBJ2-5; the match to TRBD1 covers 7 bases. Germline CDR1 is SGHRS and CDR2 is YFSETQ. V lost 0 bases to trimming and J lost 4 bases; unmatched junction nucleotides: 3. This CDR3 region has 14 residues. The chain's CDR3 is CASSLGDRRETQYF. CDR3 nucleotides: TGCGCCAGCAGCTTGGGGGACAGAAGAGAGACCCAGTACTTC.

This rearrangement joins TRBV6-5 to TRBJ2-7; 7 bases are shared with TRBD2. The CDR3 runs 15 residues. Germline-derived CDR1 and CDR2 are MNHEY and SVGAGI. J gave up 2 bases and V 4 bases, and 8 bases lay outside the gene matches. In DNA, the CDR3 is TGTGCCAGCAGTTTTACTAGCGAAAGCCCCTACGAGCAGTACTTC. Protein: CASSFTSESPYEQYF.

This clone came up once. V is TRBV5-6 and J is TRBJ1-1; 8 bases fit TRBD1. There are 17 residues in the CDR3. CDR1 SGHDT and CDR2 YYEEEE come from the germline V gene. V was pared by 1 base and J by 6 bases, with 14 bases of the junction left unmatched. The CDR3 is CASSLNVFRAGGPEAFF. The CDR3 coding sequence is TGTGCCAGCAGCTTGAATGTGTTTAGGGCAGGGGGCCCTGAAGCTTTCTTT.

The chain joins TRBV5-4 to TRBJ1-1; 9 positions match TRBD1. The CDR3 runs to 16 residues. Germline V gives CDR1 SGHNT, CDR2 YYREEE (reference sequence). V lost 4 bases to trimming and J lost 6 bases; unmatched junction nucleotides: 13. Here the CDR3 reads CASSRGTGLRFPEAFF. The DNA of the CDR3 is TGTGCCAGCAGCAGGGGGACAGGGCTTCGGTTCCCTGAAGCTTTCTTT.

The CDR3 spells CASSNHWGGTEAFF. The CDR3 DNA sequence: TGTGCCAGTAGTAACCACTGGGGGGGCACTGAAGCTTTCTTT. This sequence joins TRBV19 and TRBJ1-1, with D possibly matching TRBD1 (5 bases). With 4 bases removed from V and 4 bases from J, the gap between germline ends came to 13 bases. The CDR3 contains 14 residues. Germline assignment: CDR1 LNHDA and CDR2 SQIVND (reference sequence).

This chain links TRBV11-2 with TRBJ1-1, with TRBD1 identical over 7 bases. The ends lost 4 bases at V and 5 bases at J; junction bases unmatched: 10. This CDR3 region has 15 residues. CDR1 is SGHAT and CDR2 is FQNNGV in the germline V gene. The CDR3 DNA is TGTGCCAGCAGCTCCCGGCCAGGGGGTAAAACTGAAGCTTTCTTT. It specifies CASSSRPGGKTEAFF.

The chain is built from TRBV11-2 and TRBJ2-2, with 8 nucleotides matching TRBD2. This CDR3 spans 16 amino acids. Per germline, CDR1 SGHAT and CDR2 FQNNGV. After removal of 2 bases from V and 8 bases from J, the junction contained 10 bases not matched to a gene. The CDR3 loop is CASSLNLGGASGELFF. The DNA for the CDR3 is TGTGCCAGCAGCTTAAACCTCGGGGGGGCCTCGGGGGAGCTGTTTTTT.

This rearrangement joins TRBV4-2 to TRBJ2-1, with TRBD2 matching 8 bases. J gave up 9 bases and V 0 bases, and 10 bases lay outside the gene matches. Looked up from germline, CDR1 is LGHNA and CDR2 is YNFKEQ. The CDR3 is 16 residues long. The CDR3 sequence: CASSQEVWREAGEQFF. In DNA form, the CDR3 reads TGTGCCAGCAGCCAAGAGGTTTGGCGGGAGGCAGGTGAGCAGTTCTTC.

The chain employs TRBV5-1 and TRBJ2-5; 7 bases map to TRBD1. V shed 4 bases, J shed 3 bases, and the junction held 6 bases outside the gene matches. The length of the CDR3 is 14 residues. Germline loops: CDR1 SGHRS, CDR2 YFSETQ. The CDR3 sequence: CASSGGQVEETQYF. CDR3 in DNA: TGCGCCAGCAGCGGCGGACAGGTCGAAGAGACCCAGTACTTC.

The CDR3 sequence: CSVATNSNQPQHF. CDR3 coding DNA: TGCAGCGTTGCGACTAATAGCAATCAGCCCCAGCATTTT. V and J are TRBV29-1 and TRBJ1-5; D unresolved. This CDR3 comprises 13 residues. The V gene's germline CDR1 is SQVTM and CDR2 ANQGSEA. Trimming stripped 4 bases from V and 0 bases from J, with 7 bases between.

V gene TRBV19 combines with J gene TRBJ2-3, with TRBD1 as a possible D gene (6 bases). This CDR3 is 15 amino acids long. The ends were cut back, 6 bases at V and 1 base at J, with 14 bases in the middle. Germline assignment: CDR1 LNHDA and CDR2 SQIVND (reference sequence). CDR3 bases: TGTGCCAGTAGAAGAGAGGGGGTCGGCACAGATACGCAGTATTTT. Translated: CASRREGVGTDTQYF.

This chain joins TRBV9 and TRBJ2-1, with 14 bases matching TRBD2. In germline, CDR1 is SGDLS, CDR2 YYNGEE. The CDR3 is 19 amino acids. J was trimmed by 0 bases and V by 4 bases; bases with no gene match: 9. The CDR3 is CASSIQRGTSGSSYNEQFF. CDR3 sequence (DNA): TGTGCCAGCAGCATTCAACGTGGGACTAGCGGGAGCTCCTACAATGAGCAGTTCTTC.

This chain uses TRBV2 with TRBJ1-4, with D maybe TRBD1 (5 bases). CDR3 length: 14 residues. Between the trimmed V and J ends, which lost 8 bases and 8 bases, there was a span of 18 bases. From germline, CDR1 is SNHLY and CDR2 FYNNEI. CDR3 protein: CASGPGLQAEKLFF. The CDR3, as DNA: TGTGCCAGCGGCCCGGGACTTCAGGCGGAAAAACTGTTTTTT.

The chain couples TRBV9 to TRBJ1-6; TRBD1 aligns across 9 bases. The CDR3 loop spans 17 amino acids. With V trimmed by 3 bases and J by 8 bases, 12 bases remained unmatched. Germline V gene data show CDR1 as SGDLS and CDR2 as YYNGEE. In DNA, the CDR3 is TGTGCCAGCAGCGGAGAGAGGACAGGGGCGACGGATTCACCCCTCCACTTT. This translates into CASSGERTGATDSPLHF.

The rearrangement joins TRBV6-6 to TRBJ2-5; TRBD1 matches at 7 bases. J lost 4 bases, V lost 5 bases, and 10 bases had no gene match. From germline, CDR1 is MNHNY and CDR2 SVGAGI (reference sequence). The CDR3 has 15 residues. CDR3 sequence: CASSTSGGRGETQYF. The CDR3 DNA reads TGTGCCAGCAGTACCTCAGGGGGACGCGGAGAGACCCAGTACTTC.